The 5 T cell receptor beta chains presented below share a single source sample, sequenced in a study of blood T cell repertoires in COVID-19. Sequenced by immunoSEQ multiplex PCR; TCRdb stores in-frame clones only, minus some. The sample carries 250,000 to 300,000 clones, more than 75% recorded once. Source material: PBMCs or T cells enriched from blood (not recorded which). These receptors all come from a man younger than 35 who had recovered from COVID-19.

The chain combines TRBV24-1 with TRBJ1-2, with a weak D call TRBD1 (6 bases). CDR3 size: 14 residues. Germline V gives CDR1 KGHDR, CDR2 SFDVKD. With 2 bases removed from V and 3 bases from J, the gap between germline ends came to 9 bases. In DNA, the CDR3 is TGTGCCACCAGTGATTCCTGGACAGACTATGGCTACACCTTC. Translation gives CATSDSWTDYGYTF.

In its sample, this clone was seen a few times. The genes are TRBV9 and TRBJ1-1, with 10 bases aligning to TRBD1. CDR1 is SGDLS, CDR2 YYNGEE, per germline. This CDR3 spans 17 amino acids. The V segment lost 3 bases and the J segment 3 bases; nucleotides outside the gene matches: 11. The CDR3 nucleotides are TGTGCCAGCAGCGAGAGTCCCGGGACAGGGGTGGACACTGAAGCTTTCTTT. This gives the protein CASSESPGTGVDTEAFF. Together with reference TRBV9 and TRBJ1-1, the CDR3 gives the full variable domain: DSGVTQTPKHLITATGQRVTLRCSPRSGDLSVYWYQQSLDQGLQFLIQYYNGEERAKGNILERFSAQQFPDLHSELNLSSLELGDSALYFCASSESPGTGVDTEAFFGQGTRLTVV.

The CDR3 sequence is CASSGDWLNSPLHF. CDR3 DNA: TGTGCCAGTTCCGGGGACTGGCTAAATTCACCCCTCCACTTT. The chain has TRBV28 and TRBJ1-6, with D possibly TRBD1 on 5 matching bases. CDR3 size: 14 residues. The germline V gene has CDR1 MDHEN and CDR2 SYDVKM. Trimming removed 9 bases at V and 7 bases at J, with 16 bases between.

This sequence joins TRBV6-1 and TRBJ1-5; possibly TRBD1 for D (5 bases). V lost 1 base and J 11 bases, leaving 18 bases between the germline ends. CDR3 length: 15 amino acids. Per germline, CDR1 MNHNS and CDR2 SASEGT. The CDR3 nucleotides read TGTGCCAGCAGTGAAGATCTATTAGGGGTTTGGGCCCAGCATTTT. It yields the protein CASSEDLLGVWAQHF.

The chain joins TRBV30 to TRBJ1-6, with D unresolved. The V gene's germline CDR1 is GTSNPN and CDR2 SVGIG (reference sequence). V lost 0 bases and J lost 3, with 6 bases in between. The CDR3 has 14 amino acids. CDR3: CAWSVGGYNSPLHF. The CDR3 region has the DNA TGTGCCTGGAGTGTAGGAGGCTATAATTCACCCCTCCACTTT.